This entry is about one TCR beta chain. Repertoires were generated with immunoSEQ multiplex PCR, while TCRdb's copy carries only in-frame clones and drops some. The table includes some 65,000 clones, around 90% detected once. These data come from a study of OX40 agonist ivuxolimab in advanced cancers. The V gene lost 0 bases and the J gene lost 4 bases, with 11 bases spanning the gap. The CDR3 covers 15 residues. Per the germline V gene, CDR1 is ENHRY and CDR2 is SYGVKD. V is TRBV10-3 and J is TRBJ2-3; D ambiguous. Sample: CD4+ or CD8+ T cells sorted from blood, taken in a trial of the OX40 agonist ivuxolimab. This receptor was taken from an adult with an advanced solid tumor such as melanoma, head and neck, liver or kidney cancer. The CDR3 DNA follows: TGTGCCATCAGTGAGTCTCAGGCTACCTCAGATACGCAGTATTTT. It yields the protein CAISESQATSDTQYF.